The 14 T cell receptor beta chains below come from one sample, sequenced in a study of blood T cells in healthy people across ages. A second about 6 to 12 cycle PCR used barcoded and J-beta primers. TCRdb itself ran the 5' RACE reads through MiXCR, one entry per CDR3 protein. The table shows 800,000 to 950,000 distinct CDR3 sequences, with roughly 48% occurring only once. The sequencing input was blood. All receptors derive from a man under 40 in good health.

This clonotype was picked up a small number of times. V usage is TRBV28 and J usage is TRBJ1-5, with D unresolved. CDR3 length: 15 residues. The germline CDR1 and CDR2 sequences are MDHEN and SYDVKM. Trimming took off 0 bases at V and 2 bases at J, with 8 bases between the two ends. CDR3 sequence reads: CASSLWQAGNQPQHF. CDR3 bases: TGTGCCAGCAGTTTATGGCAGGCCGGCAATCAGCCCCAGCATTTT.

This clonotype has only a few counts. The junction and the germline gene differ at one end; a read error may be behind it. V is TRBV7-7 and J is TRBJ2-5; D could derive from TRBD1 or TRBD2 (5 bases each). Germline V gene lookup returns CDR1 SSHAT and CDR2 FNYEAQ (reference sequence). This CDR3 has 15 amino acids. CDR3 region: CASSPTRGHKETQYF. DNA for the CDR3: TGTGCTAGCAGTCCCACCCGGGGCCACAAAGAGACCCAGTACTTC. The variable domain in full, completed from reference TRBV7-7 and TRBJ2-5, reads GAGVSQSPRYKVTKRGQDVTLRCDPISSHATLYWYQQALGQGPEFLTYFNYEAQPDKSGLPSDRFSAERPEGSISTLTIQRTEQRDSAMYRCASSPTRGHKETQYFGPGTRLLVL.

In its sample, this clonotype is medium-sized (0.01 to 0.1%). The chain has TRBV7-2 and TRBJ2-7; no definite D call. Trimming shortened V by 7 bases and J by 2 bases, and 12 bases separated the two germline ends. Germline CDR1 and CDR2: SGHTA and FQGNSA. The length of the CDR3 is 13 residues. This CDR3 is CASTRSRTYEQYF. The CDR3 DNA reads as TGTGCCAGCACACGTAGTCGGACCTACGAGCAGTACTTC.

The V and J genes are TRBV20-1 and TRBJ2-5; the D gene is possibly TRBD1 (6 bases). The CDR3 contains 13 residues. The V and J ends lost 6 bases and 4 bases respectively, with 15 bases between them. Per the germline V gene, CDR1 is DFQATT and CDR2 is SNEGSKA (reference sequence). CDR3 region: CSAIDRSGETQYF. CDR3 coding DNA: TGCAGTGCGATTGACAGGTCCGGAGAGACCCAGTACTTC.

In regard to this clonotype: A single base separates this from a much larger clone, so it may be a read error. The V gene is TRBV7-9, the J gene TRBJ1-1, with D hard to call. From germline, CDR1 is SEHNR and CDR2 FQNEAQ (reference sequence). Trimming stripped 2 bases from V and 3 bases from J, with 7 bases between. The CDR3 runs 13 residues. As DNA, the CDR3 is TGTGCCAGCAGCTTAAGGGAGTACACTGAAGCTTTCTTT. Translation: CASSLREYTEAFF.

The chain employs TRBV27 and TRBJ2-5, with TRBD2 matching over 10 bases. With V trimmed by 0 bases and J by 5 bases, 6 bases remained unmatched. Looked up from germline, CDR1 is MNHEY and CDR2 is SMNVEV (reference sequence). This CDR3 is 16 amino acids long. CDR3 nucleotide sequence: TGTGCCAGCAGTTTATCGTCTCTAGCGGGGGCGGAGACCCAGTACTTC. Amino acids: CASSLSSLAGAETQYF.

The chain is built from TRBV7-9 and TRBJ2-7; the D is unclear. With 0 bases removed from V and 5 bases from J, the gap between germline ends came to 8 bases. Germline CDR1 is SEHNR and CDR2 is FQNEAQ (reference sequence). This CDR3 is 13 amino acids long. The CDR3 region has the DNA TGTGCCAGCAGCTTAGCGCTTGGAAACGAGCAGTACTTC. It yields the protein CASSLALGNEQYF.

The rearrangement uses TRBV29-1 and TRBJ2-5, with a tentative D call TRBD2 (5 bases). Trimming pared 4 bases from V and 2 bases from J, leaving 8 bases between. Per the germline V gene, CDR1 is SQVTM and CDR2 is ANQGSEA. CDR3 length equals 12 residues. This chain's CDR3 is CSVVGVQETQYF. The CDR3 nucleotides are TGCAGCGTTGTCGGGGTACAAGAGACCCAGTACTTC.

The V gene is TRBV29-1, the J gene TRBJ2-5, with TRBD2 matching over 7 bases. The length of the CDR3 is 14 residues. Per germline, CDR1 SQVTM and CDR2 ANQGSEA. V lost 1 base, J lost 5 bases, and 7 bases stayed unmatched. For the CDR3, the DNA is TGCAGCGTTGAAGGGGGGGGACCCCAGGAGACCCAGTACTTC. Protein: CSVEGGGPQETQYF.

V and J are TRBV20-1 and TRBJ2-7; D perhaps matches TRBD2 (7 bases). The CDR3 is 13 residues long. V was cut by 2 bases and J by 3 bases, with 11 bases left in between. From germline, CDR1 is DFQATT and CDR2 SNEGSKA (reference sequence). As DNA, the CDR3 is TGCAGTGCTAGACTAAGGGGGGGCTACGAGCAGTACTTC. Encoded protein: CSARLRGGYEQYF.

CDR3 DNA: TGCGCCAGCAGCTTGGAGTTGGGGGGTCATGGCTACACCTTC. It codes for CASSLELGGHGYTF. This chain links TRBV5-1 with TRBJ1-2; maybe TRBD1 (5 bases). The V gene's germline CDR1 is SGHRS and CDR2 YFSETQ. V was pared by 0 bases and J by 6 bases, with 12 bases between. The CDR3 has 14 residues. Combining the CDR3 with reference TRBV5-1 and TRBJ1-2 gives the whole variable domain KAGVTQTPRYLIKTRGQQVTLSCSPISGHRSVSWYQQTPGQGLQFLFEYFSETQRNKGNFPGRFSGRQFSNSRSEMNVSTLELGDSALYLCASSLELGGHGYTFGSGTRLTVV.

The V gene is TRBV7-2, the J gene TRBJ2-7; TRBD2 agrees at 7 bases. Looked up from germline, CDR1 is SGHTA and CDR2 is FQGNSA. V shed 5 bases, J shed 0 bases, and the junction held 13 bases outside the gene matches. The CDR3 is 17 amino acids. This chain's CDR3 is CASSPRWRAGTSYEQYF. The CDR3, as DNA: TGTGCCAGCAGCCCCCGGTGGCGAGCGGGGACCTCCTACGAGCAGTACTTC.

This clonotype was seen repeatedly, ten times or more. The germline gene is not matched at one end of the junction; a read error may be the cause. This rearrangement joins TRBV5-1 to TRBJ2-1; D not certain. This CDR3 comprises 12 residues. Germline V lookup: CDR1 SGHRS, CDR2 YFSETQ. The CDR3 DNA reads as TGTGCCAGCAGTTTAGACGACAATGAGCAGTTCTTC. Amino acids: CASSLDDNEQFF.

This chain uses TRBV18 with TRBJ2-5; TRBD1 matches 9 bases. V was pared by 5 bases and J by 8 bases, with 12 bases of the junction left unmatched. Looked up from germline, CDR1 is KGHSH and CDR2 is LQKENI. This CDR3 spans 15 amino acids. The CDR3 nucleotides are TGTGCCAGCTCAGAAGGAGGACAGGGGCTATCAACCCAGTACTTC. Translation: CASSEGGQGLSTQYF.